The source of this T cell receptor beta chain is a study of naive and memory T cell subsets. General study points: In CD4 and CD8 cells, diversity dropped from naive through EMRA.

Both TRBC1 and TRBC2 were covered by a beta constant-region primer of two equimolar oligonucleotides. Each CDR3 protein gets one entry after TCRdb re-called the UMI-ligation and nested PCR reads with MiXCR. The repertoire holds approximately 82,000 distinct CDR3 sequences, with more than 6.5% as singletons. This clonotype showed up just a few times. Its antigen is undetermined. Trimming pared 5 bases from V and 4 bases from J, leaving 17 bases between. There are 16 residues in the CDR3. The germline gives CDR1 KGHSH, CDR2 LQKENI. This receptor was obtained from a human donor in good health. The chain combines TRBV18 with TRBJ1-4; no clear D. The sample was central memory CD4+ T cells from blood. The CDR3 here is CASSSYSGSGNEKLFF. The CDR3 DNA reads TGTGCCAGCTCATCCTACTCGGGGAGCGGTAATGAAAAACTGTTTTTT. Supplemented by reference TRBV18 and TRBJ1-4, the full variable domain reads NAGVMQNPRHLVRRRGQEARLRCSPMKGHSHVYWYRQLPEEGLKFMVYLQKENIIDESGMPKERFSAEFPKEGPSILRIQQVVRGDSAAYFCASSSYSGSGNEKLFFGSGTQLSVL.